Presented here are 29 T cell receptor beta chains from one specimen sequenced in a study of shared T cell receptors in the human thymus. Data came from immunoSEQ multiplex PCR; TCRdb stores just in-frame clones and leaves some out. The data contain roughly 500,000 clones, 75% to 80% of them singletons. This same sample was also taken into another study, of human thymus T cells.

The sequenced material came from thymocytes. The receptors originated from a boy under two years old with a congenital heart defect.

The sample holds a few counts of this clone. The CDR3 bases are TGTGCCACCAGACTGATAGCGGGAGGGGGGTACAATGAGCAGTTCTTC. Amino acids: CATRLIAGGGYNEQFF. The chain employs TRBV15 and TRBJ2-1; 11 bases map to TRBD2. This CDR3 spans 16 amino acids. Germline CDR1 LNHNV, CDR2 YYDKDF (reference sequence). Unmatched junction bases numbered 8, after V lost 6 bases and J lost 4 bases.

The rearrangement joins TRBV6-1 to TRBJ2-1, with D possibly TRBD1 on 6 matching bases. Germline loops: CDR1 MNHNS, CDR2 SASEGT. The CDR3 sequence is 16 residues long. Trimming took off 6 bases at V and 0 bases at J, with 15 bases between the two ends. The CDR3 nucleotides are TGTGCCAGCAGAGAAACAGGGACACTCTCCTACAATGAGCAGTTCTTC. It translates to CASRETGTLSYNEQFF.

In nucleotides, the CDR3 is TGTGCCAGATACAGGGAGCATCAGCCCCAGCATTTT. Its translation is CARYREHQPQHF. V and J are TRBV9 and TRBJ1-5; D perhaps matches TRBD1 (6 bases). Trimming took off 8 bases at V and 5 bases at J, with 11 bases between the two ends. The CDR3 is 12 amino acids. CDR1 and CDR2 from the germline V gene are SGDLS and YYNGEE.

V and J are TRBV6-1 and TRBJ1-1, with no clear D. Germline CDR1 reads MNHNS; CDR2 reads SASEGT. Trimming took 6 bases from V and 3 from J, leaving 11 bases between them. The CDR3 covers 13 residues. The CDR3 DNA sequence: TGTGCCAGCAGCGCAGGAGGAGACACTGAAGCTTTCTTT. Amino acids: CASSAGGDTEAFF.

CDR3: CASSTRQGHWANVLTF. The DNA for the CDR3 is TGTGCCAGCAGCACCCGACAGGGGCACTGGGCCAACGTCCTGACTTTC. The V and J genes are TRBV11-3 and TRBJ2-6; 8 nucleotides align to TRBD1. Germline V CDR1 and CDR2: SGHNT, YENEEA. The CDR3 has 16 amino acids. The V and J ends lost 5 bases and 5 bases, in that order; junction bases with no gene match: 8.

The chain is built from TRBV14 and TRBJ2-7; 10 positions agree with TRBD2. Germline-derived CDR1 and CDR2 are SGHDN and FVKESK. J was trimmed by 4 bases and V by 0 bases; bases with no gene match: 9. This CDR3 contains 17 residues. CDR3 in amino acids: CASSQDPGAGGLYEQYF. In nucleotides, the CDR3 is TGTGCCAGCAGCCAAGATCCGGGAGCGGGAGGGCTGTACGAGCAGTACTTC.

The chain has TRBV19 and TRBJ1-5; 12 nucleotides line up with TRBD1. Trimming removed 5 bases from V and 3 bases from J; junction bases left unmatched: 11. CDR1 is LNHDA, CDR2 SQIVND, per germline (reference sequence). The CDR3 loop spans 18 amino acids. The CDR3 sequence: CASSWGDRGRGNNQPQHF. In DNA form, the CDR3 reads TGTGCCAGTAGTTGGGGGGACAGGGGGCGCGGAAACAATCAGCCCCAGCATTTT. The variable domain in full, completed from reference TRBV19 and TRBJ1-5, reads DGGITQSPKYLFRKEGQNVTLSCEQNLNHDAMYWYRQDPGQGLRLIYYSQIVNDFQKGDIAEGYSVSREKKESFPLTVTSAQKNPTAFYLCASSWGDRGRGNNQPQHFGDGTRLSIL.

V usage is TRBV5-1 and J usage is TRBJ2-1; 8 nucleotides align to TRBD2. V shed 4 bases and J 0 bases; nucleotides not matched to a gene: 12. CDR3 length equals 18 residues. CDR1 is SGHRS, CDR2 YFSETQ, per germline. In DNA, the CDR3 is TGCGCCAGCAGCCCCCTCAGCGGGAGACTTCACTCCTACAATGAGCAGTTCTTC. It translates to CASSPLSGRLHSYNEQFF. Full variable domain (outside the CDR3, taken from reference TRBV5-1 and TRBJ2-1): KAGVTQTPRYLIKTRGQQVTLSCSPISGHRSVSWYQQTPGQGLQFLFEYFSETQRNKGNFPGRFSGRQFSNSRSEMNVSTLELGDSALYLCASSPLSGRLHSYNEQFFGPGTRLTVL.

This clone appeared a single time. The chain couples TRBV2 to TRBJ2-2, with 7 bases matching TRBD1. In germline, CDR1 is SNHLY, CDR2 FYNNEI. The J segment lost 7 bases and the V segment lost 9 bases, leaving 8 bases of the junction unmatched. The CDR3 consists of 13 residues. CDR3 loop: CASNDRVGGELFF. CDR3 nucleotide sequence: TGTGCCAGTAACGACAGGGTAGGCGGGGAGCTGTTTTTT.

The CDR3: CASSLGAIRGTNYGYTF. In DNA, the CDR3 is TGTGCCAGCAGCTTAGGAGCCATAAGAGGGACTAACTATGGCTACACCTTC. J is TRBJ1-2 and V is TRBV7-2; D not certain. There are 17 residues in the CDR3. The ends were cut back, 1 base at V and 0 bases at J, with 15 bases in the middle. In germline, CDR1 is SGHTA, CDR2 FQGNSA.

This clone was observed a handful of times. The chain has TRBV28 and TRBJ2-7, with 9 bases lining up with TRBD2. The CDR3 is 13 amino acids. Losses at the gene ends were 8 bases for V and 3 bases for J; bases not matched to a gene: 5. In germline, CDR1 is MDHEN, CDR2 SYDVKM. CDR3 region: CASQRGAGYEQYF. In nucleotides, the CDR3 is TGTGCCAGCCAGCGGGGGGCAGGCTACGAGCAGTACTTC. Combining the CDR3 with reference TRBV28 and TRBJ2-7 gives the whole variable domain DVKVTQSSRYLVKRTGEKVFLECVQDMDHENMFWYRQDPGLGLRLIYFSYDVKMKEKGDIPEGYSVSREKKERFSLILESASTNQTSMYLCASQRGAGYEQYFGPGTRLTVT.

This clone was counted between two and nine times. This chain uses TRBV7-2 with TRBJ2-5; tentatively, D is TRBD2 (5 bases). Trimming shortened V by 5 bases and J by 5 bases, and 24 bases separated the two germline ends. This CDR3 comprises 17 residues. The V gene's germline CDR1 is SGHTA and CDR2 FQGNSA. CDR3 sequence: CASSLGVLPLVEETQYF. The CDR3 DNA follows: TGTGCCAGCAGCCTCGGTGTGCTCCCACTAGTAGAGGAGACCCAGTACTTC. Full variable domain (outside the CDR3, taken from reference TRBV7-2 and TRBJ2-5): GAGVSQSPSNKVTEKGKDVELRCDPISGHTALYWYRQSLGQGLEFLIYFQGNSAPDKSGLPSDRFSAERTGGSVSTLTIQRTQQEDSAVYLCASSLGVLPLVEETQYFGPGTRLLVL.

This chain links TRBV5-8 with TRBJ2-1, with D maybe TRBD1 (5 bases). The CDR3 has 14 residues. Germline CDR1 is SGHTS and CDR2 is YDEGEE. Trimming left V 4 bases short and J 3 bases short, with 11 bases between. The CDR3 here is CASSMTDHYNEQFF. The CDR3 DNA reads as TGTGCCAGCAGCATGACAGACCACTACAATGAGCAGTTCTTC.

V usage is TRBV19 and J usage is TRBJ1-1; maybe TRBD1 (5 bases). Trimming shortened V by 5 bases and J by 4 bases, and 14 bases separated the two germline ends. CDR3 length equals 14 residues. The germline V gene encodes CDR1 LNHDA and CDR2 SQIVND (reference sequence). The CDR3 DNA follows: TGTGCCAGTAGTCTAGGGAGGAGGGGCACTGAAGCTTTCTTT. It encodes CASSLGRRGTEAFF.

The chain has TRBV5-1 and TRBJ1-3, with TRBD1 matching over 8 bases. The V gene's germline CDR1 is SGHRS and CDR2 YFSETQ. After removal of 2 bases from V and 0 bases from J, the junction contained 7 bases not matched to a gene. The CDR3 is 17 residues long. The CDR3 nucleotides are TGCGCCAGCAGCTTTCGACAGGGGTCCGACTCTGGAAACACCATATATTTT. Encoded protein: CASSFRQGSDSGNTIYF.

This clone was counted a single time. This chain uses TRBV5-8 with TRBJ2-1, with 7 bases identical to TRBD1. The CDR3 totals 15 residues. After removal of 6 bases from V and 0 bases from J, the junction contained 6 bases not matched to a gene. From germline, CDR1 is SGHTS and CDR2 YDEGEE. The CDR3 DNA follows: TGTGCCAGCACCCCGGACAGGTACTCCTACAATGAGCAGTTCTTC. Protein product: CASTPDRYSYNEQFF.

V and J are TRBV27 and TRBJ2-7, with 14 bases lining up with TRBD2. Germline CDR1 MNHEY, CDR2 SMNVEV (reference sequence). J was trimmed by 5 bases and V by 6 bases; bases with no gene match: 3. CDR3 length: 14 residues. CDR3: CASRTSGRAHEQYF. The CDR3 DNA is TGTGCCAGCAGGACTAGCGGGAGGGCCCACGAGCAGTACTTC.

Concerning this clone itself: The same CDR3 arises from other DNA sequences in this sample as well. The chain recombines TRBV4-1 with TRBJ1-1, with TRBD1 as a possible D gene (5 bases). Between the trimmed V and J ends, which lost 0 bases and 1 base, there was a span of 9 bases. CDR3 length: 15 amino acids. Germline V lookup: CDR1 MGHRA, CDR2 YSYEKL. Here the CDR3 reads CASSQDWGGNTEAFF. In DNA form, the CDR3 reads TGCGCCAGCAGCCAAGATTGGGGCGGGAACACTGAAGCTTTCTTT.

This chain links TRBV18 with TRBJ2-1; possible D gene TRBD2, 5 bases. Germline values: CDR1 KGHSH, CDR2 LQKENI. This CDR3 has 16 amino acids. With 5 bases removed from V and 6 bases from J, the gap between germline ends came to 20 bases. CDR3 protein: CASSYPTGMSCNEQFF. In DNA form, the CDR3 reads TGTGCCAGCTCATACCCTACGGGAATGAGCTGCAATGAGCAGTTCTTC.

The chain joins TRBV4-3 to TRBJ2-5; D possibly corresponds to TRBD2 (6 bases). V shed 0 bases and J shed 2 bases, with 16 bases lying between them. CDR3 length: 17 residues. CDR1 and CDR2 (germline): LGHNA, YSLEER. CDR3 sequence (DNA): TGCGCCAGCAGCCAAGAGAGTAGGCCGGGAGTACAAGAGACCCAGTACTTC. Protein product: CASSQESRPGVQETQYF.

V usage is TRBV21-1 and J usage is TRBJ2-7; TRBD1, the table's D call, was not compared with the DNA. TRBV21-1 is shown as a pseudogene. The CDR3 sequence is 18 residues long. The CDR3 coding sequence is TGTGCCAGCAGCGACCGGGACAGGCCTATTCCTTCCCTTGACGAGCAGTACTTC. Translated, it gives CASSDRDRPIPSLDEQYF.

The J gene is TRBJ2-7, the V gene TRBV2; D may be TRBD1 (6 bases). CDR1 and CDR2 from the germline V gene are SNHLY and FYNNEI. Trimming removed 5 bases at V and 2 bases at J, with 10 bases between. This CDR3 has 13 residues. The CDR3 DNA reads as TGTGCCAGCAGTCGGGACAACCCCTACGAGCAGTACTTC. Protein sequence: CASSRDNPYEQYF.

This sequence joins TRBV4-3 and TRBJ1-1, with 9 bases aligning to TRBD1. Germline assignment: CDR1 LGHNA and CDR2 YSLEER. J was trimmed by 0 bases and V by 0 bases; bases with no gene match: 14. The CDR3 extends over 20 amino acids. As DNA, the CDR3 is TGCGCCAGCAGCCAAGATATCCCCCCGGACAGGGGTGATATGAACACTGAAGCTTTCTTT. This translates into CASSQDIPPDRGDMNTEAFF.

The sample holds a few counts of this clone. The chain joins TRBV15 to TRBJ2-5; 8 bases are a match to TRBD2. Germline V gene data show CDR1 as LNHNV and CDR2 as YYDKDF (reference sequence). This CDR3 has 15 residues. V was pared by 0 bases and J by 3 bases, with 3 bases of the junction left unmatched. The DNA of the CDR3 is TGTGCCACCAGCAGAGACCCGGGACTAGAAGAGACCCAGTACTTC. Its translation: CATSRDPGLEETQYF.

This chain connects TRBV5-1 to TRBJ1-1; D perhaps matches TRBD1 (6 bases). Looked up from germline, CDR1 is SGHRS and CDR2 is YFSETQ. V lost 4 bases and J 0 bases, leaving 10 bases between the germline ends. The CDR3 consists of 14 residues. The CDR3 DNA reads TGCGCCAGCAGCCCAGGGGACCTGAACACTGAAGCTTTCTTT. Translating gives CASSPGDLNTEAFF.

Note on this clone: The germline gene is not matched at one end of the junction; a read error may be the cause. The CDR3 spells CATSAGDTEAFF. The CDR3, as DNA: TGCGCCACCAGTGCAGGGGACACTGAAGCTTTCTTT. This chain uses TRBV10-1 with TRBJ1-1; D is possibly TRBD1 (6 bases). Germline values: CDR1 WNHNN, CDR2 SYGVQD (reference sequence). The CDR3 sequence is 12 residues long.

This rearrangement joins TRBV5-6 to TRBJ2-1, with 8 positions matching TRBD2. Losses at the gene ends were 5 bases for V and 12 bases for J; bases not matched to a gene: 16. CDR1 SGHDT and CDR2 YYEEEE come from the germline V gene. The CDR3 is 15 amino acids. The CDR3 DNA reads TGTGCCAGCAGTTCAAGCGGGGGTTACACACACGGGCAGTTCTTC. Encoded protein: CASSSSGGYTHGQFF.

The CDR3: CASSTGLAGQETQYF. The CDR3 DNA follows: TGTGCCAGCAGTACGGGACTAGCGGGACAAGAGACCCAGTACTTC. J is TRBJ2-5 and V is TRBV28; the match to TRBD2 covers 13 bases. This CDR3 comprises 15 residues. V was pared by 5 bases and J by 2 bases, with 2 bases of the junction left unmatched. Germline V lookup: CDR1 MDHEN, CDR2 SYDVKM.

This chain joins TRBV27 and TRBJ2-7, with no clear D. V was shortened by 6 bases and J by 9 bases, with 12 bases between the two germline ends. CDR3 size: 11 residues. Germline V gives CDR1 MNHEY, CDR2 SMNVEV (reference sequence). CDR3 in amino acids: CASRVGSRQYF. As DNA, the CDR3 is TGTGCCAGCAGAGTCGGTAGCCGGCAGTACTTC.